This T cell receptor (beta chain) was profiled in a study of T cells in Graves' hyperthyroidism and ophthalmopathy (dated by TCRdb to about 2019). Regarding the complete study: Peripheral blood samples were taken at the time of initial diagnosis, prior to any treatment. An independent validation cohort of around 19 hyperthyroidism patients and more than 15 patients who later progressed to ophthalmopathy tested prospective prediction of ophthalmopathy. TCR Vbeta CDR3 sequencing of approximately 140 peripheral blood samples (more than 40 ophthalmopathy, approximately 80 hyperthyroidism and roughly 17 progressor patients) is reported in the paper. TCR V-J signatures able to tell the groups apart were searched for in a discovery cohort of approximately 95 patients, of whom under 45 had Graves' ophthalmopathy and around 58 had stable Graves' hyperthyroidism. The 75 to 100 discovery patients were randomly divided into training and test sets at a 7:3 ratio. The study also compared thyroid tissue and blood T-cell repertoires from five or six Graves' hyperthyroidism patients. Once sampling was done, hyperthyroidism patients were given methimazole at a starting dose of 30 mg daily, whereas ophthalmopathy patients were given high-dose intravenous methylprednisolone. General conclusions and limits of the study: Most expanded thyroid clonotypes (frequency above 0.001) were also detected in blood, suggesting blood repertoires may reflect thyroid immune responses. Ophthalmopathy was separated from stable hyperthyroidism by a 13 V-J signature model, with about 86% sensitivity and roughly 84% specificity obtained in cross-validation and 80%/75% obtained in testing. During validation, the model predicted progression to ophthalmopathy a median of approximately 7 months ahead of onset, with around 71% sensitivity and less than 85% specificity. No statistical method was used to fix the sample size in advance, and group allocation was not hidden from the investigators.

A patient counted as having stable Graves' hyperthyroidism if no progression to ophthalmopathy occurred over 18 months of follow-up. Hyperthyroidism patients were newly diagnosed, with disease duration under 2 months, and aged 18 to 65 years. Patients with uncontrolled infections, other autoimmune diseases, pregnancy or lactation were excluded. Diagnoses were based on clinical symptoms, serum thyroxine and TRAb, thyroid ultrasound and orbital computed tomography. PBMCs were separated from approximately 9.9 ml of fresh peripheral blood using Ficoll-Paque density gradient centrifugation. Total RNA was extracted using Trizol reagent, and RNA quality was assessed on an Agilent 2100 Bioanalyzer. The TCR beta CDR3 regions were amplified from RNA transcripts. For the first round of RT-PCR on the TCR CDR3, the HTBI primer set was used together with the Qiagen OneStep RT-PCR kit. A second multiplex PCR round built the libraries, followed by size selection and purification. The libraries were sequenced on an Illumina HiSeq2000 using paired-end 100 bp reads. On the study's bioinformatics: Raw data were processed with SOAPnuke, discarding reads with adapters, uncalled bases, mean Phred below 15, or no exact constant-primer or identifier match. High-quality paired reads were merged using COPE v1.2.5, and each unique nucleotide sequence was defined as a clonotype. MiTCR v1.1 was used to align the clonotypes against IMGT TRBV, TRBD and TRBJ reference segments. The analysis was restricted to V-J combinations with a frequency above 0.0001, which together covered just over 99% of the repertoires. The TCS score was defined as the ratio of F50 (clonal expansion) to E x V (chaos), calculated using BLOSUM62-based TCRdist between CDR3 peptides within each V-J. Welch's t-statistics and random forest reduced 500 to 550 V-J features to roughly 13, which were used in a naive Bayes classifier (R e1071). The Morisita-Horn index was used to measure how similar the thyroid and blood repertoires were. The public sequencing data were trimmed at Q25 with fastp and processed into clonotypes with MiXCR by TCRdb, which kept only in-frame beta chains. Merged by CDR3 protein, the rows form single entries marked with the most common genes and DNA. V and J calls and clone size were set by TCRdb, not the authors. The sample profile shows around 720,000 distinct CDR3 sequences; roughly a third of them were found once. The ten largest clones capture around 29% of the sample.

This clonotype was counted ten times or more. What antigen it recognizes has not been identified. No clone much larger than this one lies a single base away; base qualities are absent. The source of this sequence is a woman aged 40-49 years with Graves' hyperthyroidism. The source material was blood.

CDR3 protein: CSAQGNYGYTF. The DNA reads TGCAGTGCACAGGGCAACTATGGCTACACCTTC. In this chain, TRBV20-1 is recombined with TRBJ1-2; TRBD1 is perhaps the D gene, given 6 matching bases. Per the germline V gene (reference sequence), DFQATT is the CDR1 and SNEGSKA is the CDR2. There are 11 amino acids in the CDR3, from cysteine to phenylalanine inclusive. The sequence is cut down to CDR3 DNA, 33 bases in frame from base 1. V loses 6 bases, J loses 2 bases, and the germline ends lie 7 bases apart.